The clone carrying this T cell receptor (beta chain) was seen just once. The record originates from a study of CD8 T cells in Susac syndrome. This CDR3 has 15 amino acids. The V gene end was trimmed by 4 bases and the J gene end by 6 bases; junction bases not matched to a gene: 5. Germline V gene sequence: CDR1 MNHEY, CDR2 SVGEGT. cDNA came from roughly 0.53 to 1 ug RNA primed by random hexamers. TCRdb fed the immunoSEQ multiplex PCR reads into MiXCR, producing one record per CDR3 protein. The top ten hold 0.13% to 0.15% of the sample, which has 90,000 to 150,000 distinct CDR3 sequences, approximately 91% seen once. Peripheral blood CD8+ and CD4+ T cells were profiled by TCR beta sequencing. Negative isolation yielded the CD8+ and CD4+ T cells, while FACS enriched the TEMRA cells.

The receptor was derived from a human donor in good health. V and J are TRBV6-2 or TRBV6-3 and TRBJ2-2; 10 positions match TRBD1. Sequenced: CD4+ T cells from PBMCs. The CDR3 loop reads CASSFRQGAPGELFF. CDR3 DNA: TGTGCCAGCAGTTTTAGACAGGGGGCGCCCGGGGAGCTGTTTTTT.